These T cell receptor beta chains were read from a single sample in a study of radiotherapy plus CTLA-4 blockade in lung cancer. TCRdb's table, derived via immunoSEQ multiplex PCR, lists solely in-frame clones and lacks some. The data contain some 43,000 clones, 75% to 90% of them singletons. Sequencing was performed on peripheral blood, taken from a patient treated with radiotherapy plus ipilimumab. The receptors come from a human donor with non-small cell lung cancer who had stable disease on radiotherapy plus ipilimumab. Each CDR3 is given with its conserved first and last residue. The D gene is left open where the match is weak. Some rows mark clone size as missing; the rest say once, few, many or name a class of expanded clone.

j_call	clone_size	v_call	cdr3_length	d_call	cdr3_nt	cdr3_aa
TRBJ2-3	-	TRBV27	17	TRBD1	TGTGCCAGCAGTTTATTGACAGGGGAGATCAGTCCAGATACGCAGTATTTT	CASSLLTGEISPDTQYF
TRBJ2-7	-	TRBV27	15	-	TGTGCCAGCAGTTTGCGCGGGACGGCTTCCTACGAGCAGTACTTC	CASSLRGTASYEQYF
TRBJ1-5	-	TRBV28	15	TRBD1	TGTGCCAGCCACAGACAGGGAAGGATCCGGCAGCCCCAGCATTTT	CASHRQGRIRQPQHF
TRBJ2-5	few	TRBV7-9	14	-	TGTGCCAGCAGCACATACAGGGAACAAGAGACCCAGTACTTC	CASSTYREQETQYF
TRBJ2-7	few	TRBV4-2	15	TRBD2	TGTGCCAGCAGCCAAGAAGCGGGAGACTCCTACGAGCAGTACTTC	CASSQEAGDSYEQYF
TRBJ2-7	-	TRBV2	15	TRBD2	TGTGCCAGCAGCCTCCCTAGCGGGATGAGAAACGAGCAGTACTTC	CASSLPSGMRNEQYF
TRBJ1-2	-	TRBV7-8	15	-	TGTGCCAGCAGCTTAGGAGGGAGCGGTGTACAGGGCTACACCTTC	CASSLGGSGVQGYTF
TRBJ2-1	few	TRBV5-6	17	TRBD2	TGTGCCAGCAGCTTGGCCGTAGTAGCGGGCCACTACAATGAGCAGTTCTTC	CASSLAVVAGHYNEQFF
TRBJ2-7	-	TRBV27	18	TRBD2	TGTGCCAGCAGTTCGACTTCTGTCGAGCGGGAGGGCCGGAACGAGCAGTACTTC	CASSSTSVEREGRNEQYF
TRBJ2-2	-	TRBV11-2	15	TRBD1	TGTGCCAGCAGAGAGACAGGGTCAGACACCGGGGAGCTGTTTTTT	CASRETGSDTGELFF
TRBJ2-1	once	TRBV7-2	14	TRBD2	TGTGCCAGCAGCATTAGCGGGTACTACAATGAGCAGTTCTTC	CASSISGYYNEQFF
TRBJ1-4	few	TRBV6-5	15	-	TGTGCCAGCAGTGTAAAGGGGATCGGTGGTGAAAAACTGTTTTTT	CASSVKGIGGEKLFF
TRBJ1-3	few	TRBV7-2	16	TRBD1	TGTGCCAGCAGCAGCGACAGGGGCCACTCTGGAAACACCATATATTTT	CASSSDRGHSGNTIYF
TRBJ2-1	-	TRBV15	13	-	TGTGCCACCGCGGGCGGGGTTGCGGATGAGCAGTTCTTC	CATAGGVADEQFF
TRBJ2-1	-	TRBV14	14	-	TGTGCCAGCAGCCAAGTCTGGGGACTCAATGAGCAGTTCTTC	CASSQVWGLNEQFF
TRBJ2-6	-	TRBV30	19	-	TGTGCCTGGAAAACGGGTACAGGGTCTGGGAGCTCTGGGGCCAACGTCCTGACTTTC	CAWKTGTGSGSSGANVLTF
TRBJ2-3	-	TRBV6-1	17	-	TGTGCCAGCAGTGTCGTCTTGGACATCGTAAGCACAGATACGCAGTATTTT	CASSVVLDIVSTDTQYF
TRBJ2-5	-	TRBV9	16	TRBD2	TGTGCCAGCAGCGGAGGACTAGCGAGGGTCGGAGAGACCCAGTACTTC	CASSGGLARVGETQYF
TRBJ2-2	few	TRBV4-1	16	-	TGCGCCAGCAGCCAAGTAAGGGGCGGCACCACCGGGGAGCTGTTTTTT	CASSQVRGGTTGELFF
TRBJ2-3	-	TRBV19	17	TRBD1	TGTGCCAGTAGTATAGATGGGCTGACAGGGGAGGCAGATACGCAGTATTTT	CASSIDGLTGEADTQYF
TRBJ2-2	once	TRBV27	12	-	TGTGCCAGCAGCCCGATCCCCGGGGAGCTGTTTTTC	CASSPIPGELFF
TRBJ2-7	-	TRBV28	16	TRBD2	TGTGCCAGCAGTTCAAGTGGGAGCGGGAAGCCTTACGAGCAGTACTTC	CASSSSGSGKPYEQYF
TRBJ2-7	-	TRBV9	14	-	TGTGCCAGCAGCGCCAGGGTAACGGACTACGAGCAGTACTTC	CASSARVTDYEQYF
TRBJ1-2	-	TRBV6-5	14	-	TGTGCCAGCAGTTCGACGGGGGGGTACTATGGCTACACCTTC	CASSSTGGYYGYTF
TRBJ1-5	-	TRBV18	16	TRBD1	TGTGCCAGCTCACCAGCGGGGACAGGGGTTAATCAGCCCCAGCATTTT	CASSPAGTGVNQPQHF
TRBJ2-1	once	TRBV27	14	-	TGTGCCAGCAGTTTTGCCCTAGGCGGGAATGAGCAGTTCTTC	CASSFALGGNEQFF
TRBJ2-3	-	TRBV28	16	TRBD2	TGTGCCAGCAGTCGGATAGCGGGGATAAGCACAGATACGCAGTATTTT	CASSRIAGISTDTQYF
TRBJ2-7	-	TRBV11-2	14	-	TGTGCCAGCAGCTTAGCGTTGAGGGCCGACGAGCAGTACTTC	CASSLALRADEQYF
TRBJ2-7	-	TRBV15	15	-	TGTGCCACCAGCAGAGATAAATCCACGGGTGTCGAGCAGTACTTC	CATSRDKSTGVEQYF
TRBJ2-2	few	TRBV6-5	15	-	TGTGCCAGCAGTTTGGGGGGTGGCGTCTCCGGGGAGCTGTTTTTT	CASSLGGGVSGELFF
TRBJ2-1	-	TRBV27	17	TRBD1	TGTGCCAGCAGTCCGGGGACAGGTCTCGTATTCTACAATGAGCAGTTCTTC	CASSPGTGLVFYNEQFF
TRBJ2-3	-	TRBV14	13	-	TGTGCCAGCAGACTCAGGGGCGCAGATACGCAGTATTTT	CASRLRGADTQYF
TRBJ2-1	-	TRBV27	14	TRBD2	TGTGCCAGCAGTTGGGCTAGCGGGACTCAGGAGCAGTTCTTC	CASSWASGTQEQFF
TRBJ2-1	-	TRBV27	15	TRBD1	TGTGCCAGCAGTTTCTCCCGGGACAGGGTTTGGGAGCAGTTCTTC	CASSFSRDRVWEQFF
TRBJ2-7	once	TRBV30	14	-	TGTGCCTGGAGTGGAGGTCAGGCGGGTCGCGAGCAGTACTTC	CAWSGGQAGREQYF
TRBJ1-5	-	TRBV30	13	TRBD1	TGTGCCTGGAAAGGGACAGGGGGTCAGCCCCAGCATTTT	CAWKGTGGQPQHF
TRBJ2-2	-	TRBV6-4	16	TRBD1	TGTGCCAGCAGGACAGGGACAGGGTCGAACACCGGGGAGCTGTTTTTT	CASRTGTGSNTGELFF
TRBJ1-3	-	TRBV28	14	TRBD1	TGTGCCAGCAGTCCTGCGGCAGGGGGCCACACCATATATTTT	CASSPAAGGHTIYF
TRBJ1-5	-	TRBV19	16	-	TGTGCCAGTAGTATAGCCCCCGACAGGAACTATCAGCCCCAGCATTTT	CASSIAPDRNYQPQHF
TRBJ2-2	-	TRBV28	17	TRBD2	TGTGCCAGCAGATCTACCGGGACTAGCGGGAACACCGGGGAGCTGTTTTTT	CASRSTGTSGNTGELFF
TRBJ1-1	-	TRBV15	15	-	TGTGCCACCAGCAGAGAAGGGCCAGGGGAGACTGAAGCTTTCTTT	CATSREGPGETEAFF
TRBJ2-5	few	TRBV6-6	14	TRBD1	TGTGCCAGCAGTGATCCAGGGGGCAGGGAGACCCAGTACTTC	CASSDPGGRETQYF
TRBJ1-5	few	TRBV7-9	17	TRBD1	TGTGCCAGCAGCTTAGTGGAGACAGGGGTGATAAATCAGCCCCAGCATTTT	CASSLVETGVINQPQHF
TRBJ2-2	-	TRBV28	15	-	TGTGCCAGCAGTCCTGGCGGAGAGAACACCGGGGAGCTGTTTTTT	CASSPGGENTGELFF
TRBJ2-5	-	TRBV7-9	13	-	TGTGCCAGCAGCCCCCCGATCGCGGAGACCCAGTACTTC	CASSPPIAETQYF
TRBJ2-2	few	TRBV30	18	TRBD2	TGTGCCTGGGATCAAGCGGGAAGTCGGGTTCTTTCTACCGGGGAGCTGTTTTTT	CAWDQAGSRVLSTGELFF
TRBJ2-7	medium-sized	TRBV9	16	TRBD1	TGTGCCAGCAGCGCCCAAGGGGGCGGTACCTCCTACGAGCAGTACTTC	CASSAQGGGTSYEQYF
TRBJ2-5	few	TRBV7-8	13	-	TGTGCCAGCAGCTCACCCCGAGCTCCGACCCAGTACTTC	CASSSPRAPTQYF
TRBJ2-3	-	TRBV7-3	16	-	TGTGCCAGCAGCTTAACGGGGGGTGTGGGCACAGATACGCAGTATTTT	CASSLTGGVGTDTQYF
TRBJ2-1	-	TRBV7-2	15	TRBD2	TGTGCCAGCAGCTTAACGGGACTAGACAACAATGAGCAGTTCTTC	CASSLTGLDNNEQFF
TRBJ1-1	-	TRBV4-3	14	TRBD1	TGCGCCAGCAGCCCCTGGGACAGGGACCCTGAAGCTTTCTTT	CASSPWDRDPEAFF
TRBJ2-5	-	TRBV19	15	TRBD1	TGTGCCAGTAGCACTCCGGGACAGGGCCAAGAGACCCAGTACTTC	CASSTPGQGQETQYF
TRBJ1-1	-	TRBV19	13	-	TGTGCCAGTAGTACGACATGGAACACTGAAGCTTTCTTT	CASSTTWNTEAFF
TRBJ1-1	-	TRBV10-3	14	-	TGTGCCATCAGTGAAAACGAGAAGAACACTGAAGCTTTCTTT	CAISENEKNTEAFF
TRBJ1-5	once	TRBV7-2	13	-	TGTGCCAGCAGGCAGGTCAGCAATCAGCCCCAGCATTTT	CASRQVSNQPQHF